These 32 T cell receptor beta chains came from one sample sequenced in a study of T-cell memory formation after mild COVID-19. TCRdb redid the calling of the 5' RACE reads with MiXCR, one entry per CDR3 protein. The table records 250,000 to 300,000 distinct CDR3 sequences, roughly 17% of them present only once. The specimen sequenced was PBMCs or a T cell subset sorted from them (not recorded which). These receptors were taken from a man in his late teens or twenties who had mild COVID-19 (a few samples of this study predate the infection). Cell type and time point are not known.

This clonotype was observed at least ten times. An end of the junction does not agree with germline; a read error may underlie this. CDR3 DNA sequence: TGTGCCAGCCGCTTCTCTGGGGCCAACGTCCTGACTTTC. This translates into CASRFSGANVLTF. The gene calls are TRBV11-2 and TRBJ2-6; no clear D. This CDR3 contains 13 residues. The germline gives CDR1 SGHAT, CDR2 FQNNGV. Using reference TRBV11-2 and TRBJ2-6 for the parts outside the CDR3, the full variable domain is EAGVAQSPRYKIIEKRQSVAFWCNPISGHATLYWYQQILGQGPKLLIQFQNNGVVDDSQLPKDRFSAERLKGVDSTLKIQPAKLEDSAVYLCASRFSGANVLTFGAGSRLTVL.

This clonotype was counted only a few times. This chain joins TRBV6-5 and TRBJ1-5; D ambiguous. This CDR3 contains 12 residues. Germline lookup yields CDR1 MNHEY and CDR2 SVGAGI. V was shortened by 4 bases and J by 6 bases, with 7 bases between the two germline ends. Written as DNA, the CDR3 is TGTGCCAGCAGTTCCGCGGGTCAGCCCCAGCATTTT. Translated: CASSSAGQPQHF.

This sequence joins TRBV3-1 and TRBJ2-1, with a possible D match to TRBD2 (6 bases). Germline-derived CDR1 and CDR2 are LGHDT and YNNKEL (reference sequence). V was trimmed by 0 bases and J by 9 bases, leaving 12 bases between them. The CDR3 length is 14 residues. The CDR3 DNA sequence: TGTGCCAGCAGCCAAGATTGGGGGGTTGTTGAGCAGTTCTTC. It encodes CASSQDWGVVEQFF.

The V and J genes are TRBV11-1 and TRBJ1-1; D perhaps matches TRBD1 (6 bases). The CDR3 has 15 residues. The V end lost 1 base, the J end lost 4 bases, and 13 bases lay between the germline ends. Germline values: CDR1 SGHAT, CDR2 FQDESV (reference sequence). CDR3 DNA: TGTGCCAGCAGCTTAGGCACAGGGTCTAGCACTGAAGCTTTCTTT. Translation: CASSLGTGSSTEAFF.

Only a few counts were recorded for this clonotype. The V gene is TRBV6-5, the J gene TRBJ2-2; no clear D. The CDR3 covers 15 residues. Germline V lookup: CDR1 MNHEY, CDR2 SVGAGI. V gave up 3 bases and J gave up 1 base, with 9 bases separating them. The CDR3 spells CASSYRQENTGELFF. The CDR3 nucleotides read TGTGCCAGCAGTTATCGGCAGGAGAACACCGGGGAGCTGTTTTTT.

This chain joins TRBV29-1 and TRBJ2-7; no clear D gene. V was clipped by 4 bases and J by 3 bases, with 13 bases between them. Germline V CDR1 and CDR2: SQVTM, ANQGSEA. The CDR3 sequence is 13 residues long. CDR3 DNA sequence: TGCAGCGTTGTGTTGCCGGGTCACTACGAGCAGTACTTC. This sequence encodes CSVVLPGHYEQYF.

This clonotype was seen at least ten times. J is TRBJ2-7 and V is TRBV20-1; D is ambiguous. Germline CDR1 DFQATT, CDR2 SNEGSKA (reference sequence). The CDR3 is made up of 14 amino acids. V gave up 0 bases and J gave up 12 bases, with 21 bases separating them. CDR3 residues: CSARDGNTLRAMYF. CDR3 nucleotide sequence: TGCAGTGCTAGAGACGGAAACACCCTTCGGGCGATGTACTTC.

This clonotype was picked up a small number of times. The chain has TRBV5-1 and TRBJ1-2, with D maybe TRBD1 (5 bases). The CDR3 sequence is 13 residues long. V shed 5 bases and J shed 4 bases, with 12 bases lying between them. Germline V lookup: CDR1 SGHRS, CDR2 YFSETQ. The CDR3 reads CASRYETVYGYTF. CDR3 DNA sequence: TGCGCCAGCAGATATGAGACAGTCTATGGCTACACCTTC. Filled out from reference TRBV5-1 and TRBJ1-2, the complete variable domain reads KAGVTQTPRYLIKTRGQQVTLSCSPISGHRSVSWYQQTPGQGLQFLFEYFSETQRNKGNFPGRFSGRQFSNSRSEMNVSTLELGDSALYLCASRYETVYGYTFGSGTRLTVV.

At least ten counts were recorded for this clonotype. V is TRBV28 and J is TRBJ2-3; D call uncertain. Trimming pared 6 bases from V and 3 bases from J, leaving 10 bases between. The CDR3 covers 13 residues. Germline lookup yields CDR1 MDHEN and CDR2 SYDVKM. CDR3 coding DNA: TGTGCCAGCAGGACTCCCGCTACAGATACGCAGTATTTT. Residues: CASRTPATDTQYF. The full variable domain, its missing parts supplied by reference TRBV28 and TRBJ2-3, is DVKVTQSSRYLVKRTGEKVFLECVQDMDHENMFWYRQDPGLGLRLIYFSYDVKMKEKGDIPEGYSVSREKKERFSLILESASTNQTSMYLCASRTPATDTQYFGPGTRLTVL.

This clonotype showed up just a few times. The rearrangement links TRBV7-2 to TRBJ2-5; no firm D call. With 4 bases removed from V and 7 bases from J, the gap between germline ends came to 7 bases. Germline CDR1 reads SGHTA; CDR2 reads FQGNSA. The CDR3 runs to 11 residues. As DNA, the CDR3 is TGTGCCAGCAGCTCCTCCCTGACCCAGTACTTC. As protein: CASSSSLTQYF.

The DNA of the CDR3 is TGTGCCACCCGGCCGGGGGGCGCAGATGGCTACACCTTC. It is translated as CATRPGGADGYTF. This chain connects TRBV7-3 to TRBJ1-2, with a tentative D call TRBD1 (6 bases). The V gene's germline CDR1 is SGHTA and CDR2 FQGTGA. Trimming left V 10 bases short and J 6 bases short, with 18 bases between. The CDR3 consists of 13 residues. The full variable domain, rest sourced from reference TRBV7-3 and TRBJ1-2, is GAGVSQTPSNKVTEKGKYVELRCDPISGHTALYWYRQSLGQGPEFLIYFQGTGAADDSGLPNDRFFAVRPEGSVSTLKIQRTERGDSAVYLCATRPGGADGYTFGSGTRLTVV.

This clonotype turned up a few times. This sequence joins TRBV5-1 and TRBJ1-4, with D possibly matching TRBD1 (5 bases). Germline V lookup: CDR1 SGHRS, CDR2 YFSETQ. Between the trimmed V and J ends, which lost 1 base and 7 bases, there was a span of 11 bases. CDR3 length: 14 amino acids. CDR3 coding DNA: TGCGCCAGCAGCTTGATCCGGGGGGGTGAAAAACTGTTTTTT. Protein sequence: CASSLIRGGEKLFF. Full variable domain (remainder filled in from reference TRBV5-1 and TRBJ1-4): KAGVTQTPRYLIKTRGQQVTLSCSPISGHRSVSWYQQTPGQGLQFLFEYFSETQRNKGNFPGRFSGRQFSNSRSEMNVSTLELGDSALYLCASSLIRGGEKLFFGSGTQLSVL.

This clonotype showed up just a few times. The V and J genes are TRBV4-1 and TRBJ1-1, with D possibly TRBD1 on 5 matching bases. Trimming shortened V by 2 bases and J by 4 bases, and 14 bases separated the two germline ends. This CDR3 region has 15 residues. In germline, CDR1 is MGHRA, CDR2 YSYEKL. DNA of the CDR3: TGCGCCAGCAGCCAAACTTCGACAGTTAGCACTGAAGCTTTCTTT. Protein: CASSQTSTVSTEAFF.

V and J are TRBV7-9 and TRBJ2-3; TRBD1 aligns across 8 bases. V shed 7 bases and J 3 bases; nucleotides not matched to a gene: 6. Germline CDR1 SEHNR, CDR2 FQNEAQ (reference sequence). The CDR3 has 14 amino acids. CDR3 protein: CASKGDRGTDTQYF. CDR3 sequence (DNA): TGTGCCAGCAAAGGAGACAGGGGAACAGATACGCAGTATTTT.

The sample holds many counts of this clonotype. CDR3 DNA sequence: TGCGCCAGCAGCTTGGCCGCCCTCGGCGGTGAGCAGTTCTTC. Protein product: CASSLAALGGEQFF. The V call is TRBV5-1, the J call TRBJ2-1; D is unclear. The CDR3 totals 14 residues. Germline V CDR1 and CDR2: SGHRS, YFSETQ. Trimming removed 0 bases at V and 9 bases at J, with 13 bases between.

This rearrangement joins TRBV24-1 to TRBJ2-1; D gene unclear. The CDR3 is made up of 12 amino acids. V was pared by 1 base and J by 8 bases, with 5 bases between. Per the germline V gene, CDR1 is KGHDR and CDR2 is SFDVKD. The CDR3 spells CATSDFDDEQFF. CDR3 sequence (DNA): TGTGCCACCAGTGATTTTGACGATGAGCAGTTCTTC.

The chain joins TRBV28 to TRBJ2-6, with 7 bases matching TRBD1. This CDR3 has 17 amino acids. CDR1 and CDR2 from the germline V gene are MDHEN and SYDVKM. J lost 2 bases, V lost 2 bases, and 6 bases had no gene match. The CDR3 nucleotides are TGTGCCAGCAGTTTAGAGGGACAGTCACCTGGGGCCAACGTCCTGACTTTC. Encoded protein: CASSLEGQSPGANVLTF.

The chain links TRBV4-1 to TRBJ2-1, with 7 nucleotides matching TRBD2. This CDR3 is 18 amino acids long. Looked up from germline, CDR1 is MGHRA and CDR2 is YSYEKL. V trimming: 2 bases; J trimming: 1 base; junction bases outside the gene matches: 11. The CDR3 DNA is TGCGCCAGCAGCCAACGGACCACGGGGCGGGGGTCCTACAATGAGCAGTTCTTC. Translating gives CASSQRTTGRGSYNEQFF.

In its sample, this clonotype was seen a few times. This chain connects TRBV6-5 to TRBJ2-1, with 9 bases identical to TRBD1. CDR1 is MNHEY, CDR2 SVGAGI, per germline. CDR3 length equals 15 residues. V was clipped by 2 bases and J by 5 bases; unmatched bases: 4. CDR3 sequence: CASSYTGQGNNEQFF. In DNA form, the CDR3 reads TGTGCCAGCAGTTACACGGGACAGGGTAACAATGAGCAGTTCTTC.

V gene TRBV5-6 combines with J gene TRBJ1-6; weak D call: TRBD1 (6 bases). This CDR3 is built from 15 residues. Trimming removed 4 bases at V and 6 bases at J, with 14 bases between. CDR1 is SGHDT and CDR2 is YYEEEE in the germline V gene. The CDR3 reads CASSLRGRRNSPLHF. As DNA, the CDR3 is TGTGCCAGCAGCCTGAGGGGGAGACGTAATTCACCCCTCCACTTT.

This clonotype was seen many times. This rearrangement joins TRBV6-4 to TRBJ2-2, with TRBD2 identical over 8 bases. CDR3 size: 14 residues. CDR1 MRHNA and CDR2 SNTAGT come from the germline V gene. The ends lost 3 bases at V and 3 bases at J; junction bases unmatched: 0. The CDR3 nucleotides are TGTGCCAGCAGTGAGCGGGGGGACACCGGGGAGCTGTTTTTT. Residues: CASSERGDTGELFF.

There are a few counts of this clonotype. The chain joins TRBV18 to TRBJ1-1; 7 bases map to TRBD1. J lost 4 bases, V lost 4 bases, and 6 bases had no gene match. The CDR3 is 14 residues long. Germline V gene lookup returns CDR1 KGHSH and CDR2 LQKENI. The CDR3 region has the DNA TGTGCCAGCTCACTTGGGACAGCCCTCACTGAAGCTTTCTTT. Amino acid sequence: CASSLGTALTEAFF.

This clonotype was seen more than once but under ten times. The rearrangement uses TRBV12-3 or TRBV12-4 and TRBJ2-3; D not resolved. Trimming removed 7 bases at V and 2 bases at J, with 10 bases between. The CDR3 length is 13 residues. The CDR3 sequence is CASTSYNTDTQYF. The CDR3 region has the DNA TGTGCCAGCACGAGCTACAACACAGATACGCAGTATTTT.

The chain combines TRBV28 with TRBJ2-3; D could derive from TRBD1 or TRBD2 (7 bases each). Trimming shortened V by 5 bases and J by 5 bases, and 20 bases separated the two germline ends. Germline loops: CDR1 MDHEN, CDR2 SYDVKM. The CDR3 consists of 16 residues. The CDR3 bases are TGTGCCAGCAGTCCCCAGGGGGGGGCGCTTAGAGATACGCAGTATTTT. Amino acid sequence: CASSPQGGALRDTQYF.

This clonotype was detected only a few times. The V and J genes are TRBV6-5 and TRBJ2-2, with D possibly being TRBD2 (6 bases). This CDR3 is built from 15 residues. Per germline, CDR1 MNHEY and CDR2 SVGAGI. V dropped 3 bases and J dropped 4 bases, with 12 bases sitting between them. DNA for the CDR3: TGTGCCAGCAGTTATGGAGGGGTCGGCACCGGGGAGCTGTTTTTT. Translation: CASSYGGVGTGELFF.

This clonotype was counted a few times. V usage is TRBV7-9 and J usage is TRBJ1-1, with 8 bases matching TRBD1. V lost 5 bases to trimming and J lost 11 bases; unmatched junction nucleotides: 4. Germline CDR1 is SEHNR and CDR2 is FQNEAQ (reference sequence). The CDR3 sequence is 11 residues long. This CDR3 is CASSAQGAAFF. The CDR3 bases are TGTGCCAGCAGCGCCCAGGGGGCTGCTTTCTTT.

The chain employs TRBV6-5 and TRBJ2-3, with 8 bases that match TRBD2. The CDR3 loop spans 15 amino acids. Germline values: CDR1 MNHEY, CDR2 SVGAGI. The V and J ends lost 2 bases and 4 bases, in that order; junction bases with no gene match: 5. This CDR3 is CASSYQAGVADTQYF. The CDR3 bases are TGTGCCAGCAGTTACCAAGCGGGGGTGGCAGATACGCAGTATTTT.

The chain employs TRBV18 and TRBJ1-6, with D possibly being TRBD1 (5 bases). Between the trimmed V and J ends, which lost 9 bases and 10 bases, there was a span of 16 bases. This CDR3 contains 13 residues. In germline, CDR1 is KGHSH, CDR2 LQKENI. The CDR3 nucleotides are TGTGCCAGTCGCGGGATGGGGGACTCACCCCTCCACTTT. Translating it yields CASRGMGDSPLHF.

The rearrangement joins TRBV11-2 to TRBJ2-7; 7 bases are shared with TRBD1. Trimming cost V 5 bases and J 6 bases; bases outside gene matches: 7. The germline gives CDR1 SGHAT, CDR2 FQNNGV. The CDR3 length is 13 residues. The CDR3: CASSREPGGEQYV. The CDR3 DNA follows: TGTGCCAGCAGCCGAGAACCAGGGGGCGAGCAGTACGTC.

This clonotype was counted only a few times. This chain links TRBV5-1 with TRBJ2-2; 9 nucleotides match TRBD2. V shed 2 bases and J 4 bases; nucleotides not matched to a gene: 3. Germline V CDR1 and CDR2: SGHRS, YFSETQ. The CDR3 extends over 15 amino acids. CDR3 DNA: TGCGCCAGCAGCTTAGAGACTAGCGGCACCGGGGAGCTGTTTTTT. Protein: CASSLETSGTGELFF.

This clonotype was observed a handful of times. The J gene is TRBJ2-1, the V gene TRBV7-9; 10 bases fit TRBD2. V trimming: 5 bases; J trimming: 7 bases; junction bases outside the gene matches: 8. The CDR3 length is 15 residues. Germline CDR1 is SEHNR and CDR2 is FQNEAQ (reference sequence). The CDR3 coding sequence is TGTGCCAGCAGCCTCAGCGGGGGGGCGACGAATGAGCAGTTCTTC. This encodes CASSLSGGATNEQFF.

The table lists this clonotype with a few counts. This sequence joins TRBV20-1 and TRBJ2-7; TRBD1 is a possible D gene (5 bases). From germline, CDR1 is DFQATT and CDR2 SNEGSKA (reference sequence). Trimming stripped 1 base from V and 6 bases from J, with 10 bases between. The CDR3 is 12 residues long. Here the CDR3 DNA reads TGCAGTGCTAGAGCCAGGGAAGGCGAGCAGTACGTC. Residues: CSARAREGEQYV.